This entry lists 16 T cell receptor beta chains sequenced from one sample in a study of Ad26.COV2.S vaccination and SARS-CoV-2 variants. Treatment indicated: around 19 received Ad26.COV2.S at low or high dose, single or two shots; 5 received placebo; per-sample allocation not given. Vaccine and placebo recipients were sampled on day 63 after the first injection. TCRdb's table, derived via immunoSEQ multiplex PCR, lists solely in-frame clones and lacks some. Of some 270,000 clones listed, approximately 88% are singletons. The sample was peripheral blood, taken in a trial of Ad26.COV2.S vaccine versus placebo. These receptor sequences come from a person aged 18 to 59 who received the Ad26.COV2.S COVID-19 vaccine or a placebo.

This sequence joins TRBV6-5 and TRBJ1-2, with D maybe TRBD1 (5 bases). The ends were cut back, 7 bases at V and 6 bases at J, with 12 bases in the middle. Germline V CDR1 and CDR2: MNHEY, SVGAGI. The CDR3 sequence is 12 residues long. The chain's CDR3 is CASTRGTNGYTF. The CDR3 nucleotides read TGTGCCAGCACCAGAGGGACCAATGGCTACACCTTC.

The chain is built from TRBV4-1 and TRBJ2-7; 8 nucleotides match TRBD1. There are 15 residues in the CDR3. Germline assignment: CDR1 MGHRA and CDR2 YSYEKL. The J segment lost 0 bases and the V segment lost 3 bases, leaving 4 bases of the junction unmatched. For the CDR3, the DNA is TGCGCCAGCAGCCACGGACAGGGCTACTCCTACGAGCAGTACTTC. Amino acid sequence: CASSHGQGYSYEQYF.

The J gene is TRBJ2-3, the V gene TRBV24-1; unclear D gene. This CDR3 is built from 12 residues. V was clipped by 5 bases and J by 3 bases, with 5 bases between them. Germline-derived CDR1 and CDR2 are KGHDR and SFDVKD. For the CDR3, the DNA is TGTGCCACCAGTGGGGTTACAGATACGCAGTATTTT. It yields the protein CATSGVTDTQYF.

The chain joins TRBV30 to TRBJ1-3; D possibly corresponds to TRBD1 (5 bases). V lost 3 bases and J lost 2, with 20 bases in between. Per the germline V gene, CDR1 is GTSNPN and CDR2 is SVGIG (reference sequence). CDR3 length: 17 amino acids. CDR3 amino acids: CAWSILSQGRAGNTIYF. CDR3 bases: TGTGCCTGGAGCATACTGTCGCAGGGACGGGCTGGAAACACCATATATTTT.

This chain joins TRBV4-1 and TRBJ1-1; D gene unclear. Trimming took off 1 base at V and 1 base at J, with 7 bases between the two ends. Germline V gene data show CDR1 as MGHRA and CDR2 as YSYEKL. This CDR3 contains 14 residues. The CDR3 is CASSQGPRNTEAFF. CDR3 sequence (DNA): TGCGCCAGCAGCCAAGGGCCCCGGAACACTGAAGCTTTCTTT.

V usage is TRBV4-3 and J usage is TRBJ2-1, with TRBD1 matching over 7 bases. The V segment lost 1 base and the J segment 6 bases; nucleotides outside the gene matches: 9. Germline CDR1 is LGHNA and CDR2 is YSLEER. This CDR3 contains 16 residues. The CDR3 nucleotides read TGCGCCAGCAGCCAAGCAAGAGACAGGGTGGGCAATGAGCAGTTCTTC. Translated, it gives CASSQARDRVGNEQFF.

The chain is built from TRBV7-2 and TRBJ2-7, with TRBD2 identical over 10 bases. CDR3 length: 14 amino acids. Per the germline V gene, CDR1 is SGHTA and CDR2 is FQGNSA. Trimming at V came to 5 bases and at J to 3 bases, leaving 4 bases not matched to a gene. The CDR3 nucleotides read TGTGCCAGCAGCGCCATAGCGGGGGGCTACGAGCAGTACTTC. Translating it yields CASSAIAGGYEQYF.

V usage is TRBV7-8 and J usage is TRBJ1-4; 8 bases agree with TRBD1. Germline lookup yields CDR1 SGHVS and CDR2 FQNEAQ. V lost 4 bases and J lost 5; bases outside the gene matches: 12. The CDR3 is made up of 17 amino acids. The CDR3: CASSSTPGQVENEKLFF. The DNA for the CDR3 is TGTGCCAGCAGCTCGACCCCGGGACAGGTAGAAAATGAAAAACTGTTTTTT.

This clone has a handful of counts. CDR3 DNA: TGCGCTAGTAGCTTAGTTCCCCAACCCTCCGGCAACGAGCAGTACTTC. This encodes CASSLVPQPSGNEQYF. The chain joins TRBV5-1 to TRBJ2-7; D unclear. Germline CDR1 SGHRS, CDR2 YFSETQ. This CDR3 region has 16 residues.

This clone was picked up a small number of times. This sequence joins TRBV2 and TRBJ1-6; D is unclear. From germline, CDR1 is SNHLY and CDR2 FYNNEI. V lost 3 bases and J 5 bases, leaving 11 bases between the germline ends. CDR3 length: 15 amino acids. The CDR3 region has the DNA TGTGCCAGCAGTGACCAAGCTCCCCATAATTCACCCCTCCACTTT. This encodes CASSDQAPHNSPLHF.

The J gene is TRBJ2-7, the V gene TRBV1; TRBD1, the table's D call, was not compared with the DNA. TRBV1 is assigned pseudogene status. This CDR3 region has 20 residues. CDR3 DNA sequence: TGCACCAGCAGCCAAGATCGCAGCGGGACAGGGGGCGCGGGTTCCTACGAGCAGTACTTC. This codes for CTSSQDRSGTGGAGSYEQYF.

The V call is TRBV7-2, the J call TRBJ2-3, with 7 bases fitting TRBD2. CDR1 and CDR2 from the germline V gene are SGHTA and FQGNSA. With 2 bases clipped from V and 8 bases from J, the junction kept 13 bases outside the gene matches. The CDR3 sequence is 16 residues long. CDR3 bases: TGTGCCAGCAGCTTACGGCGGTCGGGGGGATATGCTACGCAGTATTTT. Translating gives CASSLRRSGGYATQYF.

The gene calls are TRBV5-1 and TRBJ2-1, with TRBD2 identical over 10 bases. CDR1 and CDR2 (germline): SGHRS, YFSETQ. Trimming took 2 bases from V and 8 from J; bases not matched to a gene: 4. The CDR3 contains 14 residues. CDR3 region: CASSLAGGHYEQFF. CDR3 sequence (DNA): TGCGCCAGCAGCTTAGCGGGGGGGCACTATGAGCAGTTCTTC.

This clone occurred a few times. The chain is built from TRBV2 and TRBJ1-4, with 8 positions matching TRBD1. Trimming at V came to 7 bases and at J to 7 bases, leaving 8 bases not matched to a gene. CDR1 is SNHLY, CDR2 FYNNEI, per germline. The CDR3 extends over 14 amino acids. The CDR3 is CASTYGQGLEKLFF. The CDR3 region has the DNA TGTGCCAGCACCTACGGACAGGGTCTTGAAAAACTGTTTTTT. Full variable domain (rest looked up from reference TRBV2 and TRBJ1-4): EPEVTQTPSHQVTQMGQEVILRCVPISNHLYFYWYRQILGQKVEFLVSFYNNEISEKSEIFDDQFSVERPDGSNFTLKIRSTKLEDSAMYFCASTYGQGLEKLFFGSGTQLSVL.

The chain links TRBV6-5 to TRBJ2-2; D gene uncertain. The V end lost 2 bases, the J end lost 7 bases, and 11 bases lay between the germline ends. CDR3 length: 14 amino acids. Germline V gene sequence: CDR1 MNHEY, CDR2 SVGAGI. CDR3 sequence reads: CASSYDPGRGELFF. The CDR3 DNA reads as TGTGCCAGCAGTTACGATCCCGGACGCGGGGAGCTGTTTTTT.

DNA of the CDR3: TGTGCCAGCAGCGAATCCGGGGCCCAAGAGACCCAGTACTTC. Encoded protein: CASSESGAQETQYF. This chain uses TRBV5-4 with TRBJ2-5; TRBD1 or TRBD2 may be the D gene (5 bases each). The V gene's germline CDR1 is SGHNT and CDR2 YYREEE (reference sequence). This CDR3 has 14 amino acids. V dropped 4 bases and J dropped 1 base, with 11 bases sitting between them.